This T cell receptor (beta chain) was identified in a study of blood T cell repertoires in COVID-19. In the study overall: Samples came from the United States, Italy and Spain, spanning acute and convalescent COVID-19. The cDNA or gDNA used as material had been derived from T cells, B-cell-depleted T cells, or PBMCs.

The CDR3 runs to 14 residues. CDR1 LGHNA and CDR2 YSLEER come from the germline V gene. V was pared by 0 bases and J by 15 bases, with 18 bases between. Per the study methods: The assay estimated nucleated cells by amplifying reference gene primers. Sequenced by immunoSEQ multiplex PCR; TCRdb stores in-frame clones only, minus some. The DNA gave D and trimming, while V, J and clone size come from that table. The table includes more than 85,000 clones, around three quarters detected once. V gene TRBV4-3 combines with J gene TRBJ2-1; a possible D gene is TRBD2 (5 bases). Sequencing was carried out using peripheral blood. The TCR originated in a human donor in a cohort sampled during active or convalescent COVID-19. CDR3 DNA: TGCGCCAGCAGCCAAGATCTCGGAGCGGTGGTAGTGTTCTTC. As protein: CASSQDLGAVVVFF.